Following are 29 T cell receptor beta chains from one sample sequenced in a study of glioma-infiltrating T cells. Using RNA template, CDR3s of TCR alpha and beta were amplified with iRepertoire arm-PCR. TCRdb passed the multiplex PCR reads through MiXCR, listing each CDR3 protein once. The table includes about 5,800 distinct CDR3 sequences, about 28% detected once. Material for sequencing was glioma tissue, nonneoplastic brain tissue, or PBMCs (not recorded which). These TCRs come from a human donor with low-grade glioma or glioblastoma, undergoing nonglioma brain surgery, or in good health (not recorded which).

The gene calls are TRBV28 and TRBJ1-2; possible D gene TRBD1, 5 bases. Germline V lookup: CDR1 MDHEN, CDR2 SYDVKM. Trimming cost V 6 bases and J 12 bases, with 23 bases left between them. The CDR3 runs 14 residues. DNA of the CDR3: TGTGCCAGCAGGGAACACAATGGGGACCGTTGCGACACCTTC. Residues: CASREHNGDRCDTF.

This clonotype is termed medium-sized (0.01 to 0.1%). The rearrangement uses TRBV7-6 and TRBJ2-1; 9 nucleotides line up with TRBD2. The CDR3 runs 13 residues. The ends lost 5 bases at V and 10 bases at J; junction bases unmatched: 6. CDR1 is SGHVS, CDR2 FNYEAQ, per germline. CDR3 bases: TGTGCCAGCAGCCCGGGACTAGCTTTAGAGCAGTTCTTC. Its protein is CASSPGLALEQFF.

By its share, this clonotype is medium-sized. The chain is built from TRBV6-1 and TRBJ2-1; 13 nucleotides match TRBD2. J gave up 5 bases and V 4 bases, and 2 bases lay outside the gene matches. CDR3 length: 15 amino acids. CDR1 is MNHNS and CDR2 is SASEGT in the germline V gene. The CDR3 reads CASSVGTSGNNEQFF. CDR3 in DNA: TGTGCCAGCAGTGTCGGGACTAGCGGGAACAATGAGCAGTTCTTC.

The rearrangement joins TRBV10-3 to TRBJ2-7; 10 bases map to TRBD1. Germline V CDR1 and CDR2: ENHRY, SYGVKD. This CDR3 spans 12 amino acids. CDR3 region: CSISGQGDEQYV. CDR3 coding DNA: TGTTCCATCAGCGGACAGGGGGACGAGCAGTACGTC.

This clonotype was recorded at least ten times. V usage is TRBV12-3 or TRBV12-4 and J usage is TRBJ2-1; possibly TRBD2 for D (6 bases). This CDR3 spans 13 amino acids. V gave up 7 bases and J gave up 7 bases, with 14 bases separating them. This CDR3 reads CASTVGGENEQFF. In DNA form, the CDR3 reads TGTGCCAGCACCGTGGGGGGAGAGAATGAGCAGTTCTTC.

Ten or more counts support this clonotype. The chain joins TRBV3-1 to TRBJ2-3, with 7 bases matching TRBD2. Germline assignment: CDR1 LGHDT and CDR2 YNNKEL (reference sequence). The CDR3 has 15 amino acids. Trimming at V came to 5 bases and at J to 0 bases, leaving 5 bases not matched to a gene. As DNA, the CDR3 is TGTGCCAGCAGCTCCAGACTAGCAAGCACAGATACGCAGTATTTT. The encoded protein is CASSSRLASTDTQYF.

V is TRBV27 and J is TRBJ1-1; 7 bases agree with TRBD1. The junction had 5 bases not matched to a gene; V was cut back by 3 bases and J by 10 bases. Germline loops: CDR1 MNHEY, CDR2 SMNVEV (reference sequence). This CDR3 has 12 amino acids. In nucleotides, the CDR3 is TGTGCCAGCAGTTTGACAGGGACGGCAGCTTTCTTT. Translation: CASSLTGTAAFF.

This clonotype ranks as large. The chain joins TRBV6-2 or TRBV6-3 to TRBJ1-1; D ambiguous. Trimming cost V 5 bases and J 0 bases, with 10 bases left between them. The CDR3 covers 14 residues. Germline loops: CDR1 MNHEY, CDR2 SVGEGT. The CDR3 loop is CASSKEGMNTEAFF. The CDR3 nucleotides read TGTGCCAGCAGTAAGGAGGGAATGAACACTGAAGCTTTCTTT.

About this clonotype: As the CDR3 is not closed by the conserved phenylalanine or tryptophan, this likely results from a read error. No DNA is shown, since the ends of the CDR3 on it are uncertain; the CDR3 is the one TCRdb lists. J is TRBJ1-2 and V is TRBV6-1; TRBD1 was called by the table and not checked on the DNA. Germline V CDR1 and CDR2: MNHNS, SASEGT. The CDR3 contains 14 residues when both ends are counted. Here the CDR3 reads CASSEGGRGEGDTG.

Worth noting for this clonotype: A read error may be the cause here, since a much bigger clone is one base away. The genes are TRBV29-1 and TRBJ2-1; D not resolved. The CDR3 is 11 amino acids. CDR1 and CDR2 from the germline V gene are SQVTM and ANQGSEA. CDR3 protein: CSARRLNKQFF. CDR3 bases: TGCAGCGCCCGGCGTCTCAATAAGCAGTTCTTC.

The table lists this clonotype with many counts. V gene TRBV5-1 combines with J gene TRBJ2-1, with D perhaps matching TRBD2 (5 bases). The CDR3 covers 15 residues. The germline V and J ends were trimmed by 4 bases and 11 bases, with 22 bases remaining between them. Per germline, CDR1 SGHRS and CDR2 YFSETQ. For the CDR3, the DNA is TGCGCCAGCAGCCGTCCAGAGGGAAAAGGTGCCCAGCAGTTCTTC. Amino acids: CASSRPEGKGAQQFF.

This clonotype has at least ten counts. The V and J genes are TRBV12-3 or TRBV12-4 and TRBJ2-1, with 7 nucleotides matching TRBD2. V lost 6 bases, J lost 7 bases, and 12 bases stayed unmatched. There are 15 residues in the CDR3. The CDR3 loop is CASSSRLALRNEQFF. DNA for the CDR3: TGTGCCAGCAGCTCCCGACTAGCCTTGAGGAATGAGCAGTTCTTC.

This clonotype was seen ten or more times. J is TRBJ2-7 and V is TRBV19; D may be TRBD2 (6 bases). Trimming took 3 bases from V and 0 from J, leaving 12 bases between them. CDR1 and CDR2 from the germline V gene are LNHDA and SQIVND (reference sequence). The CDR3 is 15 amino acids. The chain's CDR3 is CASSIPGSSSYEQYV. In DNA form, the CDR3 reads TGTGCCAGTAGTATTCCCGGGAGCAGCTCCTACGAGCAGTACGTC.

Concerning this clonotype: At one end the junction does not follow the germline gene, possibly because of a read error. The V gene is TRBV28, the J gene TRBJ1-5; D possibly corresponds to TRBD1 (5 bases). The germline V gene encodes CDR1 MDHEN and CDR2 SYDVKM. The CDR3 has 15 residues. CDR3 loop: CASSCRGDGNPPQPF. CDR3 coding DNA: TGTGCCAGCAGTTGTCGGGGCGACGGCAATCCGCCCCAGCCTTTT. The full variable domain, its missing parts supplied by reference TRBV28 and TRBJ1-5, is DVKVTQSSRYLVKRTGEKVFLECVQDMDHENMFWYRQDPGLGLRLIYFSYDVKMKEKGDIPEGYSVSREKKERFSLILESASTNQTSMYLCASSCRGDGNPPQPFGDGTRLSIL.

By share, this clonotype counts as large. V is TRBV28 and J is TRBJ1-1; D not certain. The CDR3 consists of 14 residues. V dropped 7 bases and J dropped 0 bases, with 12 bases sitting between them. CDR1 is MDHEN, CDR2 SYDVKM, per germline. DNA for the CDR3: TGTGCCAGCATTCAGACTTACATGAACACTGAAGCTTTCTTT. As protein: CASIQTYMNTEAFF.

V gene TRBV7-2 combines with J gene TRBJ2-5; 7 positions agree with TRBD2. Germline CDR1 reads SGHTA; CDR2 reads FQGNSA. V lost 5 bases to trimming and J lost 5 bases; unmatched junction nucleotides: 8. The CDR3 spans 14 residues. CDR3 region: CASSVGRGKETQYF. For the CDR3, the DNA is TGTGCCAGCAGCGTTGGGAGGGGCAAGGAGACCCAGTACTTC.

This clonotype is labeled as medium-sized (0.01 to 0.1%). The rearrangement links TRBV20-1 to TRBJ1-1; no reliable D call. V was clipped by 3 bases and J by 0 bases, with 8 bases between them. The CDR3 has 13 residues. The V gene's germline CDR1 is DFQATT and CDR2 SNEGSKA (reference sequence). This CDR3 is CSASPGMNTEAFF. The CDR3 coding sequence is TGCAGTGCTAGCCCCGGGATGAACACTGAAGCTTTCTTT.

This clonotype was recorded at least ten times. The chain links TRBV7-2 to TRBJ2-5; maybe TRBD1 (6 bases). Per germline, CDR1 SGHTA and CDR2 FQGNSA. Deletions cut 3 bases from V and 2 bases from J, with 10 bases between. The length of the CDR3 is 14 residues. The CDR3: CASSFQTGQETQYF. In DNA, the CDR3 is TGTGCCAGCAGCTTTCAAACAGGGCAAGAGACCCAGTACTTC.

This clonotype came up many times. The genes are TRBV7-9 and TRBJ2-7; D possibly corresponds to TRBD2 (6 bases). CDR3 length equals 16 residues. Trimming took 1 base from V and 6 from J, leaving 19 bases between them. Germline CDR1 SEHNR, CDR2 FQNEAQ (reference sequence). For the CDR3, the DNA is TGTGCCAGCAGCTTAGTACGTTTGTGGGGGGAGCTCGAGCAGTACTTC. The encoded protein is CASSLVRLWGELEQYF.

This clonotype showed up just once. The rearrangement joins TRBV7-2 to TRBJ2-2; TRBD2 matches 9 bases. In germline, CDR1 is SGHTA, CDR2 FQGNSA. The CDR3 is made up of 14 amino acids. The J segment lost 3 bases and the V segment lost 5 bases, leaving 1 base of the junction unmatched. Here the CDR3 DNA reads TGTGCCAGCAGCCGACTAGCGGACACCGGGGAGCTGTTTTTT. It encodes CASSRLADTGELFF.

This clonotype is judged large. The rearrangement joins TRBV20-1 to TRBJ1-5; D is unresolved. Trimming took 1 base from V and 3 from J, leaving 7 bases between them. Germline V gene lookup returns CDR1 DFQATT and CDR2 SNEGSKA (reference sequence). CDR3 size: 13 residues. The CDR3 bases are TGCAGTGCTAGAGTAATGAACAATCAGCCCCAGCATTTT. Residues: CSARVMNNQPQHF.

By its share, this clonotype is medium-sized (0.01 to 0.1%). Written as DNA, the CDR3 is TGTGCCAGCAGTCCTGGGACCGCCGGGTACAATGAGCAGTTCTTC. Translation: CASSPGTAGYNEQFF. The chain carries TRBV6-1 and TRBJ2-1; tentatively, D is TRBD1 or TRBD2 (5 bases each). Germline CDR1 MNHNS, CDR2 SASEGT. The CDR3 has 15 residues. Trimming took 5 bases from V and 4 from J, leaving 15 bases between them.

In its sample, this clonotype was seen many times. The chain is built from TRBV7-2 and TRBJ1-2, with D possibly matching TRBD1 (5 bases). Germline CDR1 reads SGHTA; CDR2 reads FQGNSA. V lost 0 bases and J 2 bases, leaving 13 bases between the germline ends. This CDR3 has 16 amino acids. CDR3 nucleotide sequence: TGTGCCAGCAGCTTAGCTCTAGGGGCCGTGAACTATGGCTACACCTTC. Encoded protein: CASSLALGAVNYGYTF.

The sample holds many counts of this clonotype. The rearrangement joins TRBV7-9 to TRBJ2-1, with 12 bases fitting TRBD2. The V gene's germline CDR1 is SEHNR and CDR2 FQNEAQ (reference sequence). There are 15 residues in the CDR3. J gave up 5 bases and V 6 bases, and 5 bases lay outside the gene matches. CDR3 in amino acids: CASSFGLAGNNEQFF. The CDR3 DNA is TGTGCCAGCAGTTTCGGACTAGCGGGAAACAATGAGCAGTTCTTC.

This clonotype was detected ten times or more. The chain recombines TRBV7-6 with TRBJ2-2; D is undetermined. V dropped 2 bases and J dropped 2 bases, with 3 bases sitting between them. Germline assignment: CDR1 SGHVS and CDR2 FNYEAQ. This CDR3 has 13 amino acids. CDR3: CASSLLNTGELFF. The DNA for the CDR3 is TGTGCCAGCAGCTTACTTAACACCGGGGAGCTGTTTTTT.

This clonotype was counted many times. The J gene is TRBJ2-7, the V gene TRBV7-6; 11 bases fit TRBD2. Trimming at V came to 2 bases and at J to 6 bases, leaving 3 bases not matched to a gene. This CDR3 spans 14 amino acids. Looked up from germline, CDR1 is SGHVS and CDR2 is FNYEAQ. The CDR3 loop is CASSLTSGSGEQYF. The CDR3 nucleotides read TGTGCCAGCAGCTTAACTAGCGGGAGTGGCGAGCAGTACTTC.

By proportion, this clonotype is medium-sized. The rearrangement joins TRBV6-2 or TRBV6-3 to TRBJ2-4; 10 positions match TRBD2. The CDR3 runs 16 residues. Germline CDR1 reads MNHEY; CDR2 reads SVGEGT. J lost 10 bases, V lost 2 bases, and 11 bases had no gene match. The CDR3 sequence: CASSYAVAGGRRIQYF. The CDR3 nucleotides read TGTGCCAGCAGTTACGCGGTAGCGGGAGGCCGGAGGATTCAGTACTTC.

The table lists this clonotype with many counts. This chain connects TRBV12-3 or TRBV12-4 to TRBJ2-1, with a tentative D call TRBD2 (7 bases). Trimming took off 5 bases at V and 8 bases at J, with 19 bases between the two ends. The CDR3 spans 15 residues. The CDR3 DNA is TGTGCCAGCAGTATCCGGGGGGCTTGGAGCGATGAGCAGTTCTTC. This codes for CASSIRGAWSDEQFF.

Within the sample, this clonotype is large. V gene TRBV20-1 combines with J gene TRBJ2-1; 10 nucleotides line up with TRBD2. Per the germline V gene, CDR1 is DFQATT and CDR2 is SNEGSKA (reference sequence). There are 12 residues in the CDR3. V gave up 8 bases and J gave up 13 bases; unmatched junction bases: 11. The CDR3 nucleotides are TGCAGTCCCCCGGGGCTAGCGGGAGTCCAGTTCTTC. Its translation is CSPPGLAGVQFF.